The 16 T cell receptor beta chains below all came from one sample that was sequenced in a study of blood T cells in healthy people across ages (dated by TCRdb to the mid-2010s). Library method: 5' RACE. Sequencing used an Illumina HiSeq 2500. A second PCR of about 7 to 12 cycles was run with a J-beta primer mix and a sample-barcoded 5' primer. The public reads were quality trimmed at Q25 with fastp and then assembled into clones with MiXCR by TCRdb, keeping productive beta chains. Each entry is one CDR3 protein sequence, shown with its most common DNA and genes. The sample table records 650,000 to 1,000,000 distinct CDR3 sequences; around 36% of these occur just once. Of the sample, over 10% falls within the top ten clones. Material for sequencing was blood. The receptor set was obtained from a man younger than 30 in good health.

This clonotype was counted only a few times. CDR3: CASSATSGITYNEQFF. The CDR3, as DNA: TGTGCCAGCAGCGCGACTAGCGGGATTACTTACAATGAGCAGTTCTTC. This chain links TRBV9 with TRBJ2-1, with 11 bases identical to TRBD2. Germline values: CDR1 SGDLS, CDR2 YYNGEE. There are 16 residues in the CDR3. Losses at the gene ends were 3 bases for V and 4 bases for J; bases not matched to a gene: 6.

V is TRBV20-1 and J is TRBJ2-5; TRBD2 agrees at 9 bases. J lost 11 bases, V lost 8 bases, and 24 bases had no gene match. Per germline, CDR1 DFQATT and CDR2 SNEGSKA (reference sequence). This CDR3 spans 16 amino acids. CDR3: CSPHLRLADFYNEQYF. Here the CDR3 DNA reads TGCAGTCCCCATCTCCGACTAGCGGACTTCTACAATGAGCAGTACTTC.

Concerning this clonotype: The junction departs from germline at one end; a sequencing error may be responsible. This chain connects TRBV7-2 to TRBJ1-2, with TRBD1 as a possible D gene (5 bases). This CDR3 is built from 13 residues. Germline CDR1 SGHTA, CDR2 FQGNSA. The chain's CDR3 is CAGSLGGTYGYTF. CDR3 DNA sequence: TGTGCCGGCAGCTTAGGAGGGACCTATGGCTACACCTTC.

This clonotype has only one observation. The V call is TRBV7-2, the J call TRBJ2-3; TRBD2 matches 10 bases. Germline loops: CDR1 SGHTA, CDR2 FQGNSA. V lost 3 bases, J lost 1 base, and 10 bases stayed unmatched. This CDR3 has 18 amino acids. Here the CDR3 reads CASSFRRLAGGRTDTQYF. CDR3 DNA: TGTGCCAGCAGCTTTAGGCGACTAGCGGGCGGGCGCACAGATACGCAGTATTTT.

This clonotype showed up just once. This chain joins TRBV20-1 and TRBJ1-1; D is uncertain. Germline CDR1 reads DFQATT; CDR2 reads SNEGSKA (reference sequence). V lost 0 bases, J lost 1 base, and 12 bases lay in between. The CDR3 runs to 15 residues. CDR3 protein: CSARDLLGENTEAFF. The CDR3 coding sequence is TGCAGTGCTAGAGATCTCTTGGGAGAGAACACTGAAGCTTTCTTT.

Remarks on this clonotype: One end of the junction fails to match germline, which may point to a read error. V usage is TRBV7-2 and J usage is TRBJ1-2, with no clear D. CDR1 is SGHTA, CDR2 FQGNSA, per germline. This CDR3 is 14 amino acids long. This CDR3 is CAGSLVGQSYGYTF. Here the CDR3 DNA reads TGTGCCGGCAGCTTAGTCGGCCAGAGCTATGGCTACACCTTC. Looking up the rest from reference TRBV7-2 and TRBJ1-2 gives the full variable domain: GAGVSQSPSNKVTEKGKDVELRCDPISGHTALYWYRQSLGQGLEFLIYFQGNSAPDKSGLPSDRFSAERTGGSVSTLTIQRTQQEDSAVYLCAGSLVGQSYGYTFGSGTRLTVV.

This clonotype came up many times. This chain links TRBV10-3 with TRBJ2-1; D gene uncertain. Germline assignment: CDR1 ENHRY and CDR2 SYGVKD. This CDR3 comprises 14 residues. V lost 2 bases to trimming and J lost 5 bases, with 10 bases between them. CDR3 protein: CAISEAPWDNEQFF. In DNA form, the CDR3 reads TGTGCCATCAGTGAGGCCCCTTGGGACAATGAGCAGTTCTTC.

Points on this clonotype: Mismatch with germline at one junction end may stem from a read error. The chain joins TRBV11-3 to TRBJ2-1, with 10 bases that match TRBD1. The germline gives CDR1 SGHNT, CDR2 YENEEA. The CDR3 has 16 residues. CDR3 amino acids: CASGLMGDRGYNGQFF. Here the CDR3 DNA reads TGTGCCAGCGGCTTAATGGGGGACAGGGGCTACAATGGGCAGTTCTTC. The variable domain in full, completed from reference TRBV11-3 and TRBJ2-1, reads EAGVVQSPRYKIIEKKQPVAFWCNPISGHNTLYWYLQNLGQGPELLIRYENEEAVDDSQLPKDRFSAERLKGVDSTLKIQPAELGDSAVYLCASGLMGDRGYNGQFFGPGTRLTVL.

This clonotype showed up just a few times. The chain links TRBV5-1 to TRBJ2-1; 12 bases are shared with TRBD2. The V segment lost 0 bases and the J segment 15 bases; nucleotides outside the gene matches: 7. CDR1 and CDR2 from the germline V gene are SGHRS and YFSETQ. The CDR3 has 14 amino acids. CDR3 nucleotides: TGCGCCAGCAGCTTGGCCAGGACTAGCGGGGTGGTGTTCTTC. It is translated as CASSLARTSGVVFF.

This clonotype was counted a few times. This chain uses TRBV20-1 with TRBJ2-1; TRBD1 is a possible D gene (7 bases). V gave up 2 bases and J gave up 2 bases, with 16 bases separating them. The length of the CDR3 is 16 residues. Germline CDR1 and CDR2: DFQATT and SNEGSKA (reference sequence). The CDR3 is CSARFPARGAYNEQFF. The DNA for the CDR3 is TGCAGTGCTAGATTCCCCGCCAGGGGGGCCTACAATGAGCAGTTCTTC.

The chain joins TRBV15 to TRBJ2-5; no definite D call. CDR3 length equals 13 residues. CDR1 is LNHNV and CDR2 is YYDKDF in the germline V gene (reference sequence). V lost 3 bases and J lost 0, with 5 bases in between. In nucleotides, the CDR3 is TGTGCCACCAGCAGGCCAGACCAAGAGACCCAGTACTTC. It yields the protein CATSRPDQETQYF.

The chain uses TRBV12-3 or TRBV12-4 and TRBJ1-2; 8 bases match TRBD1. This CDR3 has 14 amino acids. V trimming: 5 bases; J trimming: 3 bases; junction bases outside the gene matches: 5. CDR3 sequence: CASSAGGRDYGYTF. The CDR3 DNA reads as TGTGCCAGCAGTGCAGGGGGCAGAGACTATGGCTACACCTTC.

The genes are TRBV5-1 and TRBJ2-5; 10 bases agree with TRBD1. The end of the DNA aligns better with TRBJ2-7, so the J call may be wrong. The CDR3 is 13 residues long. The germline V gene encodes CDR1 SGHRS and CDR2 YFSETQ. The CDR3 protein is CASSWGQGNEQYF. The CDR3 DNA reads TGCGCCAGCAGCTGGGGACAGGGGAACGAGCAGTACTTC.

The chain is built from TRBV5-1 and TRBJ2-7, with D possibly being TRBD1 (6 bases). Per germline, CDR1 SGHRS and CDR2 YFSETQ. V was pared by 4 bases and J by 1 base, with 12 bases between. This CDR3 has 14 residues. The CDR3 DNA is TGCGCCAGCAGCCCGGACAGTGCATCCTACGAGCAGTACTTC. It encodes CASSPDSASYEQYF.

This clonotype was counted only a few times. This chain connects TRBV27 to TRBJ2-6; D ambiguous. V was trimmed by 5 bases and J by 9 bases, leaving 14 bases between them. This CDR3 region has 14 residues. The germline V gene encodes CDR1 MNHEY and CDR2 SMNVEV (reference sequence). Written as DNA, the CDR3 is TGTGCCAGCAGTCCATATGTAGCCGACAACGTCCTGACTTTC. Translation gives CASSPYVADNVLTF. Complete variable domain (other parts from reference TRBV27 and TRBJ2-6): EAQVTQNPRYLITVTGKKLTVTCSQNMNHEYMSWYRQDPGLGLRQIYYSMNVEVTDKGDVPEGYKVSRKEKRNFPLILESPSPNQTSLYFCASSPYVADNVLTFGAGSRLTVL.

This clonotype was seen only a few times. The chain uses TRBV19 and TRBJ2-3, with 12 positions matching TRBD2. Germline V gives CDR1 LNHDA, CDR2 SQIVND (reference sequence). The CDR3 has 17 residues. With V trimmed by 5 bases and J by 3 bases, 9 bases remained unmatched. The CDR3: CASSLSPLAGGTDTQYF. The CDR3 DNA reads TGTGCCAGTAGTCTTAGCCCACTAGCGGGGGGAACAGATACGCAGTATTTT.